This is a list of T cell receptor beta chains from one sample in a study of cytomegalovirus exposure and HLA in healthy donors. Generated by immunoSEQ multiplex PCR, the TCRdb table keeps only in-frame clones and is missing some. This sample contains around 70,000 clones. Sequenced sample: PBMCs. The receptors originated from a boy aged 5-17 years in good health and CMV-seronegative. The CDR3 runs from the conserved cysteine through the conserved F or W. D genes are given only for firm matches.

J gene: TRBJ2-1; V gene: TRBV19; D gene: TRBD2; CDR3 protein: CASSMGGSSDNEQFF; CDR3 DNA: TGTGCCAGTAGTATGGGCGGGAGCTCCGACAATGAGCAGTTCTTC
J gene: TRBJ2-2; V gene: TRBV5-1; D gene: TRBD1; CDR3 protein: CASSPDRVSTGELFF; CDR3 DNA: TGCGCCAGCAGCCCGGACAGGGTGAGCACCGGGGAGCTGTTTTTT
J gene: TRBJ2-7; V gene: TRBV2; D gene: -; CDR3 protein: CASSEGEVHEQYF; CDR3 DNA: TGTGCCAGCAGTGAAGGAGAGGTCCACGAGCAGTACTTC
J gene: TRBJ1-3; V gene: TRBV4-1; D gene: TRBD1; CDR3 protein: CASSQPDREANTIYF; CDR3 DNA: TGCGCCAGCAGCCAACCCGACAGGGAAGCGAACACCATATATTTT
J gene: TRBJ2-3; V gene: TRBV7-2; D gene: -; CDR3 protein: CASSRDFLSDTQYF; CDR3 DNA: TGTGCCAGTTCCCGGGACTTCTTGTCAGATACGCAGTATTTT
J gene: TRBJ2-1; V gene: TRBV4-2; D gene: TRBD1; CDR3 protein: CASSQVGTGGFYNEQFF; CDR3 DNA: TGTGCCAGCAGCCAAGTGGGGACAGGGGGCTTTTACAATGAGCAGTTCTTC
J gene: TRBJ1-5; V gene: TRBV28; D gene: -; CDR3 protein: CASSLGGGGNQPQHF; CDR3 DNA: TGTGCCAGCAGTTTGGGGGGAGGGGGCAATCAGCCCCAGCATTTT
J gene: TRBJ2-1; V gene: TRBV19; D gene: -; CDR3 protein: CASSIWTTNDPGEQFF; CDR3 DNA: TGTGCCAGTAGTATATGGACTACCAACGATCCAGGGGAGCAGTTCTTC
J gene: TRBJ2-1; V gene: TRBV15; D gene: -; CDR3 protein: CATRPGESEYNEQFF; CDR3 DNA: TGTGCCACCAGGCCGGGGGAATCGGAATACAATGAGCAGTTCTTC
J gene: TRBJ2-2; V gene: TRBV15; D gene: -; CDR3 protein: CATSREGGTNTGELFF; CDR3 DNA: TGTGCCACCAGCAGAGAAGGGGGAACGAACACCGGGGAGCTGTTTTTT
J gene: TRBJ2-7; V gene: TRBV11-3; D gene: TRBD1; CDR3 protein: CASSSAGQGAGEQYF; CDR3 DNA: TGTGCCAGCAGCTCCGCGGGACAGGGGGCCGGGGAGCAGTACTTC
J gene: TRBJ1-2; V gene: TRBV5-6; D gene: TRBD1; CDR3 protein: CASSLRDSYGYTF; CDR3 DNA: TGTGCCAGCAGCTTGAGGGACAGCTATGGCTACACCTTC
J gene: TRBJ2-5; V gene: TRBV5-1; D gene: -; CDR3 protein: CASSLAETQYF; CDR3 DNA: TGCGCCAGCAGCTTAGCAGAGACCCAGTACTTC
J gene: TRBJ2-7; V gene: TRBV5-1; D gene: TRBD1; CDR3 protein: CASSRQGDSFYEQYF; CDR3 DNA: TGCGCCAGCAGCCGACAGGGGGATAGCTTCTACGAGCAGTACTTC
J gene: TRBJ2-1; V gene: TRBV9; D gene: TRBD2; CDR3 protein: CASSNRLAAADNEQFF; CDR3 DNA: TGTGCCAGCAGCAACCGCCTAGCGGCTGCCGACAATGAGCAGTTCTTC
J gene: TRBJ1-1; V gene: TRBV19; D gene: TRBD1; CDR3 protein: CASSTRQGNTEAFF; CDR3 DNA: TGTGCCAGTAGTACCCGACAGGGGAACACTGAAGCTTTCTTT
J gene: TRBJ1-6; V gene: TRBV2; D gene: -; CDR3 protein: CASSERGHYNSPLHF; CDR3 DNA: TGTGCCAGCAGTGAAAGGGGACATTATAATTCACCCCTCCACTTT
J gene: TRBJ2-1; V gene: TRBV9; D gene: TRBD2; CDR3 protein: CASSPPAGGPLNEQFF; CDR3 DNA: TGTGCCAGCAGCCCCCCAGCGGGGGGGCCTCTCAATGAGCAGTTCTTC
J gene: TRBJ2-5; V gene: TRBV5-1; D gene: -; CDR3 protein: CASSDRPQETQYF; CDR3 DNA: TGCGCCAGCAGTGACAGGCCCCAAGAGACCCAGTACTTC
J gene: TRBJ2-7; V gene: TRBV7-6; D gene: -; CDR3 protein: CASSLSTFRTPYEQYF; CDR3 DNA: TGTGCCAGCAGCTTATCTACCTTTCGGACTCCCTACGAGCAGTACTTC
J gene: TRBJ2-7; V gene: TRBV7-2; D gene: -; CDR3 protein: CASSLRASDSYEQYF; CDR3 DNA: TGTGCCAGCAGCTTACGGGCTAGCGACTCCTACGAGCAGTACTTC
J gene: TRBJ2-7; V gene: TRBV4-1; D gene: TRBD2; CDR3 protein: CASSQPGGPYEQYF; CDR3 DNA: TGCGCCAGCAGCCAACCGGGAGGGCCCTACGAGCAGTACTTC
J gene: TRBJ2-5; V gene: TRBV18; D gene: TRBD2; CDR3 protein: CASSPQRGGYQETQYF; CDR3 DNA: TGTGCCAGCTCACCCCAACGGGGGGGGTACCAAGAGACCCAGTACTTC
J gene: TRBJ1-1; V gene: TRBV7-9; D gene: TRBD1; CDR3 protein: CASSPGTGGPRNTEAFF; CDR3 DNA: TGTGCCAGCAGCCCTGGGACAGGGGGCCCCCGGAACACTGAAGCTTTCTTT
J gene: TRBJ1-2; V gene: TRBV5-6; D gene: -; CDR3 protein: CASSFGQSGYTF; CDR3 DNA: TGTGCCAGCAGCTTTGGACAGAGTGGCTACACCTTC
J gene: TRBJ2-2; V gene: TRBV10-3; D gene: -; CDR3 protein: CAISDSWWQGVTGELFF; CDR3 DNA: TGTGCCATCAGTGATTCCTGGTGGCAGGGCGTCACCGGGGAGCTGTTTTTT
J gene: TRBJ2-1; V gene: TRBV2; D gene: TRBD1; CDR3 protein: CASSTTGISEQFF; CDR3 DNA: TGTGCCAGCAGTACGACAGGGATATCTGAGCAGTTCTTC
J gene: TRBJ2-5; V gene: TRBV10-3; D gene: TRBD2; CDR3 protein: CAISDPGTSGVETQYF; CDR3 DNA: TGTGCCATCAGTGATCCCGGGACTAGCGGGGTTGAGACCCAGTACTTC
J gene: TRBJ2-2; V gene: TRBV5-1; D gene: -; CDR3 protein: CASSLVLRNTGELFF; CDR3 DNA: TGCGCCAGCAGCTTGGTACTTAGAAACACCGGGGAGCTGTTTTTT
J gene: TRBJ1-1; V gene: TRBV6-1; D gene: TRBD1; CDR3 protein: CASSELGTGSPGSEAFF; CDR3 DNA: TGTGCCAGCAGTGAACTGGGGACAGGGTCCCCAGGCTCTGAAGCTTTCTTT
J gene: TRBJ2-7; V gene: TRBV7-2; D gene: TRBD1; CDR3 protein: CASSLRTGAGNSYEQYF; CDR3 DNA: TGTGCCAGCAGCTTAAGGACAGGGGCCGGTAACTCCTACGAGCAGTACTTC
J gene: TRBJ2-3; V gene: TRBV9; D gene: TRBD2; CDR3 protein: CASSATSGRGTDTQYF; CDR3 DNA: TGTGCCAGCAGCGCCACTAGCGGGAGGGGCACAGATACGCAGTATTTT
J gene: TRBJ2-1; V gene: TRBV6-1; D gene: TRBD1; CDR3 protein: CASSPGTGGYNEQFF; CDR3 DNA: TGTGCCAGCAGTCCCGGGACAGGGGGCTACAATGAGCAGTTCTTC
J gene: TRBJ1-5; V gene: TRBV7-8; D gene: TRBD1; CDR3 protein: CASSSTTGGDQPQHF; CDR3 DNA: TGTGCCAGCAGCTCAACAACAGGGGGCGATCAGCCCCAGCATTTT
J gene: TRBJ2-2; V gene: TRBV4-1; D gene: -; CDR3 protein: CASSLRRGGQGTGELFF; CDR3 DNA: TGCGCCAGCAGCCTCAGGAGGGGGGGGCAAGGCACCGGGGAGCTGTTTTTT
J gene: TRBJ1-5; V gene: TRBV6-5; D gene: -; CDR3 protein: CASSRDKTNQPQHF; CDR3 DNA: TGTGCCAGCAGCCGCGACAAGACGAATCAGCCCCAGCATTTT